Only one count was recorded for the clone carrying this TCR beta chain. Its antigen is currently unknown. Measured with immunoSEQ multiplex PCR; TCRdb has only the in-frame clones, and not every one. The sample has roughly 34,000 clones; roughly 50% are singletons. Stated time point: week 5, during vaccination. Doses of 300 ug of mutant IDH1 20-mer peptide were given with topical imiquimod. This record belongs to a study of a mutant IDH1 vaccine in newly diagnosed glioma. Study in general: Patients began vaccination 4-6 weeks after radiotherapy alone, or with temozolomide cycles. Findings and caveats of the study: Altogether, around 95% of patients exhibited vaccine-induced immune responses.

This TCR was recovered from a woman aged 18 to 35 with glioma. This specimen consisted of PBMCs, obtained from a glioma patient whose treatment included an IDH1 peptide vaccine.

The CDR3 DNA is TGTGCCAGCTTCGCGGGGGGCAGTTCCAACTATGGCTACACCTTC. Translating gives CASFAGGSSNYGYTF. The chain is built from TRBV6-5 and TRBJ1-2, with TRBD1 as a possible D gene (6 bases). V was shortened by 8 bases and J by 2 bases, with 18 bases between the two germline ends. This CDR3 is built from 15 residues. Germline CDR1 and CDR2: MNHEY and SVGAGI.